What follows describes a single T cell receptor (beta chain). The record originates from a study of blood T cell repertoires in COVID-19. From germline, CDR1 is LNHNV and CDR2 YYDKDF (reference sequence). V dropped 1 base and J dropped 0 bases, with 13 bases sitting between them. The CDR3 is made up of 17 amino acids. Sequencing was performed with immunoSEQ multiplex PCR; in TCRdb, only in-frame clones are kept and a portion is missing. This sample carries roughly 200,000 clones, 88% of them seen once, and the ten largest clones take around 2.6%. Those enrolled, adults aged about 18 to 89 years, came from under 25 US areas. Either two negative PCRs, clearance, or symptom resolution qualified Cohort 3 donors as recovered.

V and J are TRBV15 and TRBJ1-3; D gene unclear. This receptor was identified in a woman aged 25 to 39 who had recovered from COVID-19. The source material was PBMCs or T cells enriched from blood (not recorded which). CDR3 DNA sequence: TGTGCCACCAGCAGAGGTCTGAGCATTTTCTCTGGAAACACCATATATTTT. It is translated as CATSRGLSIFSGNTIYF.